The 20 T cell receptor beta chains below were found in one sample sequenced in a study of control samples from healthy donors and cancer patients (dated by TCRdb to 2020 to 2021). The library was made by the immunoSEQ multiplex PCR assay. TCRdb holds this immuneACCESS table with in-frame rearrangements only. Some clones are missing; in checked studies, unresolved V genes explain under half, and the rest has no known cause. The sample table lists around 150,000 clones, just under 95% of them with a count of one. More than 8% of the sample rests with the top ten. The sequencing input was blood. The origin of the receptors is a woman between 40 and 50 years old in good health.

This clone has just a few counts. The V call is TRBV10-2, the J call TRBJ2-7; D call uncertain. V lost 7 bases and J 2 bases, leaving 12 bases between the germline ends. The germline V gene encodes CDR1 WSHSY and CDR2 SAAADI. The CDR3 sequence is 13 residues long. The CDR3 nucleotides read TGCGCCAGCACCTCAATCACCCCCTACGAGCAGTACTTC. As protein: CASTSITPYEQYF.

This chain connects TRBV19 to TRBJ1-3; D is ambiguous. The V and J ends lost 5 bases and 2 bases respectively, with 13 bases between them. Germline assignment: CDR1 LNHDA and CDR2 SQIVND (reference sequence). CDR3 length: 15 residues. CDR3 region: CASSPGSQAGNTIYF. Here the CDR3 DNA reads TGTGCCAGTAGTCCTGGGAGTCAAGCTGGAAACACCATATATTTT. The complete variable domain, with remaining parts taken from reference TRBV19 and TRBJ1-3, reads DGGITQSPKYLFRKEGQNVTLSCEQNLNHDAMYWYRQDPGQGLRLIYYSQIVNDFQKGDIAEGYSVSREKKESFPLTVTSAQKNPTAFYLCASSPGSQAGNTIYFGEGSWLTVV.

This sequence joins TRBV11-1 and TRBJ2-5; 9 nucleotides match TRBD1. With V trimmed by 0 bases and J by 4 bases, 6 bases remained unmatched. The CDR3 runs 16 residues. CDR1 is SGHAT, CDR2 FQDESV, per germline (reference sequence). The CDR3 DNA reads as TGTGCCAGCAGCTTAGCCGACAGGGGGATTGTAGAGACCCAGTACTTC. It translates to CASSLADRGIVETQYF.

The chain employs TRBV6-6 and TRBJ1-4, with a tentative D call TRBD1 (6 bases). The CDR3 totals 16 residues. Germline V gene sequence: CDR1 MNHNY, CDR2 SVGAGI (reference sequence). V shed 2 bases and J shed 0 bases, with 10 bases lying between them. The CDR3 region has the DNA TGTGCCAGCAGTTACAAGGGGGGCGCAACTAATGAAAAACTGTTTTTT. Its protein is CASSYKGGATNEKLFF.

The rearrangement joins TRBV16 to TRBJ1-1, with a possible D match to TRBD1 (5 bases). The V end was cut by 3 bases, the J end by 3 bases, with 23 bases between. Germline values: CDR1 KGHSY, CDR2 FQNENV. The CDR3 loop spans 18 amino acids. The CDR3 reads CASSQRHSGDLRDTEAFF. As DNA, the CDR3 is TGTGCCAGCAGCCAGAGGCATTCGGGGGATTTGAGGGACACTGAAGCTTTCTTT.

This rearrangement joins TRBV6-5 to TRBJ1-4, with no clear D. V was pared by 2 bases and J by 3 bases, with 13 bases between. CDR1 and CDR2 (germline): MNHEY, SVGAGI. This CDR3 is 16 amino acids long. DNA for the CDR3: TGTGCCAGCAGTTACCTGGGAGCCGGGTCTAATGAAAAACTGTTTTTT. It encodes CASSYLGAGSNEKLFF.

The V gene is TRBV5-1, the J gene TRBJ2-5, with TRBD2 matching 10 bases. The CDR3 is 15 residues long. Germline V gives CDR1 SGHRS, CDR2 YFSETQ. J was trimmed by 5 bases and V by 7 bases; bases with no gene match: 11. CDR3 in DNA: TGCGCCAGCGGGCTAGCGGGGGCATTGGGGGAGACCCAGTACTTC. Encoded protein: CASGLAGALGETQYF.

The V gene is TRBV7-9, the J gene TRBJ1-4, with D maybe TRBD1 (5 bases). Trimming shortened V by 5 bases and J by 6 bases, and 13 bases separated the two germline ends. The CDR3 runs 14 residues. Germline values: CDR1 SEHNR, CDR2 FQNEAQ (reference sequence). CDR3 protein: CASSQGPDHEKLFF. The CDR3 nucleotides are TGTGCCAGCAGCCAGGGTCCAGATCATGAAAAACTGTTTTTT.

V and J are TRBV11-2 and TRBJ2-7; D is uncertain. Germline CDR1 SGHAT, CDR2 FQNNGV. Trimming cost V 5 bases and J 0 bases, with 5 bases left between them. The CDR3 covers 12 residues. The CDR3 reads CASSLSSYEQYF. CDR3 nucleotide sequence: TGTGCCAGCAGCCTTAGCTCCTACGAGCAGTACTTC.

The chain has TRBV7-9 and TRBJ1-5, with D possibly TRBD1 on 5 matching bases. Trimming pared 0 bases from V and 5 bases from J, leaving 11 bases between. Germline-derived CDR1 and CDR2 are SEHNR and FQNEAQ (reference sequence). The CDR3 spans 15 residues. The CDR3 protein is CASSLAGTPDQPQHF. DNA of the CDR3: TGTGCCAGCAGCTTAGCGGGGACCCCCGATCAGCCCCAGCATTTT.

The genes are TRBV18 and TRBJ1-4; a weak D match, TRBD1 (6 bases). Germline values: CDR1 KGHSH, CDR2 LQKENI. The V gene lost 3 bases and the J gene lost 5 bases, with 16 bases spanning the gap. This CDR3 has 16 amino acids. CDR3 sequence: CASSPAQTGGNEKLFF. In nucleotides, the CDR3 is TGTGCCAGCTCACCCGCACAGACAGGCGGAAATGAAAAACTGTTTTTT.

V is TRBV15 and J is TRBJ2-7; D is perhaps TRBD2 (6 bases). Trimming stripped 0 bases from V and 5 bases from J, with 17 bases between. This CDR3 has 16 amino acids. Germline V gives CDR1 LNHNV, CDR2 YYDKDF (reference sequence). The CDR3 nucleotides read TGTGCCACCAGCAGAGATCCGGAGGGAGGAAGGAACGAGCAGTACTTC. Translated, it gives CATSRDPEGGRNEQYF.

This chain links TRBV16 with TRBJ2-4; TRBD2 might be the D (5 bases). CDR3 size: 16 residues. Germline V CDR1 and CDR2: KGHSY, FQNENV. Trimming cost V 1 base and J 7 bases, with 17 bases left between them. The CDR3 is CASSQYAGDPGNIQYF. CDR3 sequence (DNA): TGTGCCAGCAGCCAATACGCGGGCGACCCGGGTAACATTCAGTACTTC.

J is TRBJ2-1 and V is TRBV18, with D perhaps assigned TRBD1 or TRBD2 (5 bases each). The CDR3 totals 13 residues. Between the trimmed V and J ends, which lost 1 base and 6 bases, there was a span of 7 bases. Germline-derived CDR1 and CDR2 are KGHSH and LQKENI. Here the CDR3 reads CASSPRGINEQFF. CDR3 coding DNA: TGTGCCAGCTCACCACGGGGGATCAATGAGCAGTTCTTC.

This clone was counted once. The genes are TRBV5-1 and TRBJ1-2, with TRBD1 matching 9 bases. The CDR3 has 13 residues. Germline CDR1 is SGHRS and CDR2 is YFSETQ. The junction had 6 bases not matched to a gene; V was cut back by 4 bases and J by 8 bases. For the CDR3, the DNA is TGCGCCAGCAGCCCGGGACAGGGAACGGGCTACACCTTC. The encoded protein is CASSPGQGTGYTF.

The chain carries TRBV7-2 and TRBJ2-7; 11 bases are shared with TRBD2. CDR1 is SGHTA, CDR2 FQGNSA, per germline. This CDR3 has 16 amino acids. The V and J ends lost 0 bases and 5 bases, in that order; junction bases with no gene match: 6. DNA for the CDR3: TGTGCCAGCAGCTTAGCTGGGCTAGCGGGAGGCCACGAGCAGTACTTC. Amino acids: CASSLAGLAGGHEQYF.

The rearrangement links TRBV18 to TRBJ1-5, with a weak D call TRBD1 (6 bases). Germline CDR1 reads KGHSH; CDR2 reads LQKENI. Trimming shortened V by 1 base and J by 3 bases, and 10 bases separated the two germline ends. The CDR3 loop spans 15 amino acids. CDR3 sequence reads: CASSPQGGNNQPQHF. The CDR3 nucleotides are TGTGCCAGCTCACCACAGGGGGGGAACAATCAGCCCCAGCATTTT.

V gene TRBV9 combines with J gene TRBJ1-1; possible D gene TRBD1, 6 bases. This CDR3 is 15 amino acids long. Germline V gene lookup returns CDR1 SGDLS and CDR2 YYNGEE. Trimming shortened V by 6 bases and J by 1 base, and 16 bases separated the two germline ends. The CDR3 nucleotides are TGTGCCAGCACCCGAGGGGGACAAACGAACACTGAAGCTTTCTTT. Amino acids: CASTRGGQTNTEAFF. Full variable domain (missing parts from reference TRBV9 and TRBJ1-1): DSGVTQTPKHLITATGQRVTLRCSPRSGDLSVYWYQQSLDQGLQFLIQYYNGEERAKGNILERFSAQQFPDLHSELNLSSLELGDSALYFCASTRGGQTNTEAFFGQGTRLTVV.

The rearrangement links TRBV24-1 to TRBJ2-1; weak D call: TRBD1 (5 bases). Germline CDR1 reads KGHDR; CDR2 reads SFDVKD. With 5 bases removed from V and 9 bases from J, the gap between germline ends came to 13 bases. The CDR3 is 13 amino acids. The CDR3: CATSGGSGREQFF. In nucleotides, the CDR3 is TGTGCCACCAGTGGGGGATCAGGGCGTGAGCAGTTCTTC.

The V call is TRBV29-1, the J call TRBJ1-1; no reliable D call. The CDR3 sequence is 15 residues long. CDR1 SQVTM and CDR2 ANQGSEA come from the germline V gene. The V end lost 7 bases, the J end lost 4 bases, and 22 bases lay between the germline ends. CDR3 sequence: CSARHAPGFGTEAFF. DNA of the CDR3: TGCAGCGCCCGGCACGCGCCGGGGTTCGGCACTGAAGCTTTCTTT.